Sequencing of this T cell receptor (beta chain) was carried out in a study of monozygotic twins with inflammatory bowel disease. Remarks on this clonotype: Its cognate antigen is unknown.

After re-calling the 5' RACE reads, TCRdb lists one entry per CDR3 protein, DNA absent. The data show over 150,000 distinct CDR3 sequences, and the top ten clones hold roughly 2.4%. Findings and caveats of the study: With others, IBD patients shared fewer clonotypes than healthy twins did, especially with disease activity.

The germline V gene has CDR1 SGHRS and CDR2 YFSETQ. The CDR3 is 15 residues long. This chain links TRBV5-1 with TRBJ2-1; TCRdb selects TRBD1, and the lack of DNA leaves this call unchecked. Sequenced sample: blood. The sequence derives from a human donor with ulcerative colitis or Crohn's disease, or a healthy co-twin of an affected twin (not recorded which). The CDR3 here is CASSLQVVDGNEQFF.